This T cell receptor (beta chain) emerged from a study of T-cell reconstitution after alpha-beta-depleted transplantation in children. Concerning this clonotype: Its antigen is still unknown.

Preparation of the TCRbeta library involved a method that used unique molecular identifiers. TCRdb used MiXCR to reprocess the PCR reads, holding one entry per CDR3 protein. The sample carries 500,000 or so distinct CDR3 sequences, around 10% recorded once. Study-wide points: The main origin of T-cell counts and diversity one year after transplant was newly produced T cells. The study reportedly traced alpha-beta T cells about two months after transplant to several hundred expanded graft clones. There were some patients whose high TCRbeta diversity at day 60 came from surviving recipient T cells and thymic progenitors.

This TCR was recovered from a female patient aged 2-10 years who had a stem cell transplant for aplastic anemia, so the T cells may come from the graft donor. The sequencing here drew on PBMCs, mostly from graft donor cells, taken 180 days after TCRalphabeta/CD19-depleted stem cell transplant.

The CDR3 nucleotides are TGCGCCAGCAGCATCCTGCTAGCGGATATTTTCAATGAGCAGTTCTTC. This gives the protein CASSILLADIFNEQFF. The rearrangement links TRBV5-1 to TRBJ2-1, with 7 nucleotides matching TRBD2. After removal of 4 bases from V and 6 bases from J, the junction contained 13 bases not matched to a gene. This CDR3 spans 16 amino acids. The V gene's germline CDR1 is SGHRS and CDR2 YFSETQ.